This entry describes one T cell receptor (beta chain). This entry is derived from a study of blood T cell repertoires in COVID-19. V shed 6 bases, J shed 3 bases, and the junction held 4 bases outside the gene matches. This CDR3 is built from 14 residues. Germline lookup yields CDR1 MDHEN and CDR2 SYDVKM. In the original analysis: Reference gene primers were amplified, and this amplification served to estimate nucleated cell counts. Sequencing was performed with immunoSEQ multiplex PCR; in TCRdb, only in-frame clones are kept and a portion is missing. That table gives V, J and clone size, and the DNA gave D and trimming. The profile covers about 200,000 clones, with roughly 80% appearing a single time and roughly 8% taken by the ten largest.

This clonotype was obtained from a woman of 80 years or more with acute or convalescent COVID-19. Material: peripheral blood. The chain employs TRBV28 and TRBJ2-7; 11 bases align to TRBD2. This CDR3 is CASRLAGGNYEQYF. CDR3 DNA: TGTGCCAGCAGATTAGCGGGGGGGAACTACGAGCAGTACTTC.